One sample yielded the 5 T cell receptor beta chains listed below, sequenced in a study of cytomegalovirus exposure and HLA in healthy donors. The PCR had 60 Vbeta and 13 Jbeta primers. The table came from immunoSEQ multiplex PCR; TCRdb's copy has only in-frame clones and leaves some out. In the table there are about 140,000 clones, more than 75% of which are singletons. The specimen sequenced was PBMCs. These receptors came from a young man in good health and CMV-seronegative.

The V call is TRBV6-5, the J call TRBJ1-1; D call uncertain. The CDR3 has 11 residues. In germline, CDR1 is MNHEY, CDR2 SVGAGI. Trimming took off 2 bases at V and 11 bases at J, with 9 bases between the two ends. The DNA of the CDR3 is TGTGCCAGCAGTTACCAGCGTAGGGCTTTCTTT. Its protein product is CASSYQRRAFF.

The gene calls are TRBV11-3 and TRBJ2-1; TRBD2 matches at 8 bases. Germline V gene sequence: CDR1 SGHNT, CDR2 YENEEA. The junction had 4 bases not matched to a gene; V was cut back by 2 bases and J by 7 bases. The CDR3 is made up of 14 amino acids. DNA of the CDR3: TGTGCCAGCAGCTTACTAGCGGGTCATAATGAGCAGTTCTTC. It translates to CASSLLAGHNEQFF.

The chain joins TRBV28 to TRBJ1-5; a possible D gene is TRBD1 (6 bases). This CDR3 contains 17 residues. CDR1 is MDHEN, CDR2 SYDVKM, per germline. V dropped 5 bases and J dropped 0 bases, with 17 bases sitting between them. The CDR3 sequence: CASSGGPGSISNQPQHF. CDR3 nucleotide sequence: TGTGCCAGCAGTGGGGGCCCAGGGTCTATTAGCAATCAGCCCCAGCATTTT.

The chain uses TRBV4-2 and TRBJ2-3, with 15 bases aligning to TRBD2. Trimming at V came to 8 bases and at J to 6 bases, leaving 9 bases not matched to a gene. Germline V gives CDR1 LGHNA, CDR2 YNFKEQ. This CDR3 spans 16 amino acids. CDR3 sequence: CASGPTGTSGGDTQYF. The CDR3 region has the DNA TGTGCCAGCGGGCCCACCGGGACTAGCGGGGGGGATACGCAGTATTTT.

CDR3 loop: CASSLTVLSYEQYF. CDR3 sequence (DNA): TGCGCCAGCAGCTTGACTGTTCTTTCCTACGAGCAGTACTTC. V and J are TRBV5-1 and TRBJ2-7; D remains ambiguous. CDR1 SGHRS and CDR2 YFSETQ come from the germline V gene. V dropped 1 base and J dropped 1 base, with 9 bases sitting between them. The CDR3 loop spans 14 amino acids.